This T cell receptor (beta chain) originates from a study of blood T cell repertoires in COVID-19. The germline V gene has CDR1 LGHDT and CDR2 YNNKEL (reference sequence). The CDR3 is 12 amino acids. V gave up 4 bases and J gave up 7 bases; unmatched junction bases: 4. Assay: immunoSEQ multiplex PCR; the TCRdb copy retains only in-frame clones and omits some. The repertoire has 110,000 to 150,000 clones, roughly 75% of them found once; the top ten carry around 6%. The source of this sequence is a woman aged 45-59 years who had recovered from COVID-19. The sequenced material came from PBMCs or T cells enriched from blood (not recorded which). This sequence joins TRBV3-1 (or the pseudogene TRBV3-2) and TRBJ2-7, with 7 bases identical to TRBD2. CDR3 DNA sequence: TGTGCCAGCAGCCCTTGGGGGGGGGAGCAGTACTTC. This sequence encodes CASSPWGGEQYF.